This TCR beta chain was sequenced during a study of chemoradiotherapy in HPV16-positive cancers (dated by TCRdb to 2021 to 2024). For context, the study as a whole: Functional T-cell assays on cells from a couple of HPV16-positive patients defined candidate HPV-specific T-cell clones and common TCR motifs. The study set out to ask whether T-cell immunity against the HPV oncoproteins E6 and E7 changes over the course of chemoradiotherapy and whether that immunity affects survival. Next, the candidate HPV-specific TCRs and motifs were followed in TCR repertoires from about 90 patients with HPV-related cancers.

Library prep was done by the immunoSEQ multiplex PCR assay. TCRdb re-hosts the immuneACCESS table, in-frame sequences only. Its copies lack some clones; in the studies checked, an unresolved V gene accounts for under half of them, and the cause for the rest is not known. The sample profile shows 9,500 to 15,000 clones; roughly 90% of them were found once. Less than 3% of the sample is in the top ten clones. Only one count was recorded for this clone. No antigen is known for it. One base away there is no much larger clone; base qualities are not given. Study-wide findings and limitations: Improved recurrence-free survival in HPV16-positive patients was associated with expansion of HPV-responsive T cells during chemoradiotherapy. Expansion of candidate HPV-specific clones and E7-related TCR motifs was observed in the tumor microenvironment during treatment, whereas no such expansion was observed for non-HPV-specific T cells. The functional definition of HPV-specific T cells was derived from only a couple of HPV16-positive patients, and the survival association was reported for HPV16-positive patients.

Repertoires were sampled repeatedly over the course of chemoradiotherapy, so clonal expansion could be followed in the tumor microenvironment. The source is a human donor with HPV-associated anogenital cancer. The specimen comprised blood, sampled from a patient who underwent chemoradiotherapy.

The DNA sequence reads TGTGCCAGCAGTGAAGCGGCCTCAGGTACGCAGTATTTT. The resulting protein is CASSEAASGTQYF. The chain is assembled from TRBV25-1 and TRBJ2-3, with the D gene not confidently named. V is clipped by 2 bases and J by 8 bases, and the sequence between their germline boundaries is 11 bases long. Including the terminal cysteine and phenylalanine, the CDR3 comprises 13 residues. The CDR3 DNA has 39 bases and is translated from base 1. The germline V gene gives CDR1 as MGHDK and CDR2 as SYGVNS.